This T cell receptor beta chain was recovered during a study of blood T cell repertoires in COVID-19. The method was immunoSEQ multiplex PCR; TCRdb's version includes in-frame clones alone and lacks a portion of them. The table has under 200,000 clones, less than 90% seen once. The germline V gene has CDR1 MDHEN and CDR2 SYDVKM. The V end was cut by 6 bases, the J end by 1 base, with 34 bases between. CDR3 size: 22 residues. Material for sequencing was peripheral blood. The chain is built from TRBV28 and TRBJ2-1, with D tentatively TRBD2 (6 bases). The receptor's source is a woman in her seventies with COVID-19, enrolled during active disease. The CDR3 DNA reads as TGTGCCAGCAGACCCCGGCCGAAGGGAAGCGGGCAATACCTAAAGTCCTACAATGAGCAGTTCTTC. It encodes CASRPRPKGSGQYLKSYNEQFF.